What follows is one T cell receptor (beta chain) and its context. What it binds is not known. This sample was taken from a study of T-cell memory formation after mild COVID-19. Study-level background: Among the donors, TCR clusters were largely specific to each donor. Notes on the study in general: While clones contracting from day 15 to 85 were balanced between CD4 and CD8, later expanders leaned CD4+. For contracting clones, CD4+ ones sat mainly in CM and EM, CD8+ in EMRA.

CDR3 size: 15 residues. Germline lookup yields CDR1 SGHRS and CDR2 YFSETQ. V was shortened by 4 bases and J by 2 bases, with 12 bases between the two germline ends. TCRdb called the 5' RACE reads again in MiXCR, with one record for every CDR3 protein. The sample contains about 210,000 distinct CDR3 sequences, around 30% of which appear only once. This TCR derives from an adult woman who had mild COVID-19 (a few samples of this study predate the infection). Cell type and time point are not known. The sequenced material came from PBMCs or a T cell subset sorted from them (not recorded which). The gene calls are TRBV5-1 and TRBJ2-2; D remains unclear. CDR3 sequence (DNA): TGCGCCAGCAGCCTCGGAAGGGCAAACACCGGGGAGCTGTTTTTT. Its translation is CASSLGRANTGELFF.